This T cell receptor (beta chain) emerged from a study of blood T cell repertoires in COVID-19. V was shortened by 5 bases and J by 7 bases, with 19 bases between the two germline ends. CDR1 SGDLS and CDR2 YYNGEE come from the germline V gene. The CDR3 loop spans 16 amino acids. Sequencing was performed with immunoSEQ multiplex PCR; in TCRdb, only in-frame clones are kept and a portion is missing. The table lists roughly 150,000 clones, around nine tenths of them singletons. This sequence joins TRBV9 and TRBJ1-6; D might be TRBD1 (5 bases). Sequenced input: peripheral blood. This TCR derives from a man between 60 and 75 years old with active or convalescent COVID-19. The CDR3 reads CASSLGGEGRNSPLHF. The DNA of the CDR3 is TGTGCCAGCAGTCTAGGCGGGGAGGGGCGAAATTCACCCCTCCACTTT.